This passage covers 15 T cell receptor beta chains from one sample sequenced in a study of identical twins. TCRdb analysed the 5' RACE reads with MiXCR anew, one entry per CDR3 protein. The sample consists of 250,000 or so distinct CDR3 sequences, approximately 8.6% of them appearing once. This same sample was also taken into another study, of yellow fever vaccine responses in identical twins.

The sample was CD8+ T cells sorted from blood. These receptors all come from a young woman in good health.

This clonotype was found a few times. The chain links TRBV28 to TRBJ2-7; 7 positions agree with TRBD1. Looked up from germline, CDR1 is MDHEN and CDR2 is SYDVKM. This CDR3 is 15 amino acids long. The ends lost 5 bases at V and 2 bases at J; junction bases unmatched: 9. The CDR3 sequence: CASSTRDSLAYEQYF. The DNA for the CDR3 is TGTGCCAGCAGTACCCGGGACAGCTTAGCCTACGAGCAGTACTTC.

The chain couples TRBV20-1 to TRBJ2-1; TRBD2 matches at 10 bases. The CDR3 has 17 residues. The V gene's germline CDR1 is DFQATT and CDR2 SNEGSKA (reference sequence). The junction had 17 bases not matched to a gene; V was cut back by 0 bases and J by 12 bases. CDR3 bases: TGCAGTGCTAGAGATGAGTCAGCGGGAGGGCCTAACTTCTGGCAGTTCTTC. This sequence encodes CSARDESAGGPNFWQFF.

The rearrangement uses TRBV29-1 and TRBJ1-1; D is ambiguous. In germline, CDR1 is SQVTM, CDR2 ANQGSEA. Trimming cost V 1 base and J 6 bases, with 15 bases left between them. This CDR3 is 14 amino acids long. The CDR3 protein is CSVEGVAWSAEAFF. The CDR3 region has the DNA TGCAGCGTTGAAGGGGTAGCCTGGAGCGCTGAAGCTTTCTTT.

In this sample, this clonotype turned up many times. V gene TRBV29-1 combines with J gene TRBJ2-7, with TRBD2 matching 10 bases. Per germline, CDR1 SQVTM and CDR2 ANQGSEA. The CDR3 has 16 amino acids. After removal of 2 bases from V and 3 bases from J, the junction contained 10 bases not matched to a gene. CDR3 DNA sequence: TGCAGCGTTGAACTAGCGGGAGAAGGGAGAGGCTACGAGCAGTACTTC. It is translated as CSVELAGEGRGYEQYF.

This clonotype was seen only a few times. One end of the junction fails to match germline, which may point to a read error. The genes are TRBV7-9 and TRBJ2-1; the match to TRBD1 covers 9 bases. Germline values: CDR1 SEHNR, CDR2 FQNEAQ (reference sequence). The CDR3 loop spans 12 amino acids. The CDR3 DNA reads TGTGCCAGCAGCCCGCCGGGACAGGGCAATCTCTTC. It specifies CASSPPGQGNLF.

This clonotype appeared a few times. The CDR3 DNA reads TGTGCCAGCAGTCCGGGACCATACCCAGATACGCAGTATTTT. Translation: CASSPGPYPDTQYF. The chain couples TRBV28 to TRBJ2-3, with D possibly being TRBD1 or TRBD2 (5 bases each). The CDR3 contains 14 residues. V lost 5 bases, J lost 4 bases, and 13 bases lay in between. Looked up from germline, CDR1 is MDHEN and CDR2 is SYDVKM.

This clonotype was observed a few times. One junction end disagrees with the germline gene, perhaps due to a read error. The chain employs TRBV12-3 or TRBV12-4 and TRBJ2-1, with D perhaps being TRBD1 or TRBD2 (7 bases each). This CDR3 contains 19 residues. CDR3 DNA: TGTACCAGCAGTTTAGGCAGGGGGGGGGCTGTCAGCTCCTACAATGAGCAGTTCTTC. Its translation: CTSSLGRGGAVSSYNEQFF.

The rearrangement links TRBV24-1 to TRBJ2-1, with 12 nucleotides matching TRBD2. The CDR3 runs 15 residues. Losses at the gene ends were 3 bases for V and 9 bases for J; bases not matched to a gene: 5. Germline V gene lookup returns CDR1 KGHDR and CDR2 SFDVKD. CDR3 residues: CATSDPRTSGVEQFF. CDR3 sequence (DNA): TGTGCCACCAGTGATCCTCGGACTAGCGGGGTTGAGCAGTTCTTC.

Only one count was recorded for this clonotype. The chain uses TRBV27 and TRBJ2-1; TRBD2 agrees at 9 bases. The trim removed 5 bases at V and 12 bases at J, leaving 11 bases unmatched. Germline V gives CDR1 MNHEY, CDR2 SMNVEV (reference sequence). CDR3 length equals 14 residues. CDR3 region: CASSLGLARSVQFF. The CDR3 DNA follows: TGTGCCAGCAGTCTGGGACTAGCTAGGAGTGTGCAGTTCTTC.

In its sample, this clonotype was seen many times. The chain recombines TRBV12-3 or TRBV12-4 with TRBJ2-7; weak D call: TRBD2 (6 bases). The V gene lost 0 bases and the J gene lost 7 bases, with 10 bases spanning the gap. This CDR3 region has 13 residues. The chain's CDR3 is CASSLARGEEQYF. The DNA of the CDR3 is TGTGCCAGCAGTTTAGCCCGCGGGGAGGAGCAGTACTTC.

This clonotype has just a few counts. The J gene is TRBJ2-2, the V gene TRBV6-4; D call uncertain. V shed 3 bases and J shed 5 bases, with 10 bases lying between them. The CDR3 runs 14 residues. CDR1 and CDR2 from the germline V gene are MRHNA and SNTAGT. The CDR3 DNA sequence: TGTGCCAGCAGTGAATCCTTAGATACCGGGGAGCTGTTTTTT. This translates into CASSESLDTGELFF.

This clonotype has a handful of counts. The chain employs TRBV11-1 and TRBJ2-6, with D perhaps matching TRBD1 (7 bases). The CDR3 contains 20 residues. Germline-derived CDR1 and CDR2 are SGHAT and FQDESV (reference sequence). V lost 3 bases, J lost 0 bases, and 21 bases lay in between. CDR3 protein: CASSLLDDREDASGANVLTF. The CDR3 DNA reads TGTGCCAGCAGCTTGCTAGACGACAGGGAGGACGCCTCTGGGGCCAACGTCCTGACTTTC. Drawing the rest from reference TRBV11-1 and TRBJ2-6, the complete variable domain is EAEVAQSPRYKITEKSQAVAFWCDPISGHATLYWYRQILGQGPELLVQFQDESVVDDSQLPKDRFSAERLKGVDSTLKIQPAELGDSAMYLCASSLLDDREDASGANVLTFGAGSRLTVL.

The V and J genes are TRBV5-6 and TRBJ1-1, with unresolved D. Between the trimmed V and J ends, which lost 4 bases and 4 bases, there was a span of 11 bases. The CDR3 length is 13 residues. CDR1 is SGHDT, CDR2 YYEEEE, per germline. The CDR3 loop is CASSVGRTTEAFF. The CDR3 DNA follows: TGTGCCAGCAGCGTAGGACGGACCACTGAAGCTTTCTTT.

The chain combines TRBV5-5 with TRBJ1-2; the match to TRBD1 covers 7 bases. V gave up 2 bases and J gave up 3 bases; unmatched junction bases: 4. Germline CDR1 SGHKS, CDR2 YYEKEE (reference sequence). This CDR3 region has 14 residues. Here the CDR3 DNA reads TGTGCCAGCAGCTTCGACAGGGTGGACTATGGCTACACCTTC. It yields the protein CASSFDRVDYGYTF.

J is TRBJ2-7 and V is TRBV6-2 or TRBV6-3; D is possibly TRBD2 (5 bases). There are 16 residues in the CDR3. Germline CDR1 reads MNHEY; CDR2 reads SVGEGT. V lost 0 bases and J 0 bases, leaving 12 bases between the germline ends. CDR3 nucleotides: TGTGCCAGCAGTTACTCGAGACGGGAAAGCTCCTACGAGCAGTACTTC. Translating gives CASSYSRRESSYEQYF.